Sequencing of this T cell receptor beta chain was carried out in a study of human T cells and chemical hapten exposure. General study findings and limits: With DPC sensitization, TCRs exceeding 1 in 1000 frequency showed no change. Donors had alopecia, so their immune response may differ from healthy people's.

This clonotype has a handful of counts. No antigen is known for it. Time point denoted: patch test 2, 6 weeks after DPC sensitization. Treatment given: therapeutic diphenylcyclopropenone sensitization with weekly scalp DPC. Blood was drawn before each patch test was applied. MiXCR was run by TCRdb on the RACE reads, yielding one entry per CDR3 protein. The data contain some 99,000 distinct CDR3 sequences, roughly a tenth of them singletons. The germline V gene has CDR1 DFQATT and CDR2 SNEGSKA (reference sequence). V lost 5 bases and J lost 2; bases outside the gene matches: 8. The CDR3 has 15 amino acids.

The sample was whole blood, taken in connection with sensitization to the hapten diphenylcyclopropenone (DPC). This TCR derives from a middle-aged woman with alopecia areata. Some clones in this sample may be carry-over from other donors' samples. V usage is TRBV20-1 and J usage is TRBJ2-1; 8 bases fit TRBD2. CDR3 loop: CSALGLELAYNEQFF. DNA for the CDR3: TGCAGTGCTCTGGGACTAGAGTTGGCCTACAATGAGCAGTTCTTC.